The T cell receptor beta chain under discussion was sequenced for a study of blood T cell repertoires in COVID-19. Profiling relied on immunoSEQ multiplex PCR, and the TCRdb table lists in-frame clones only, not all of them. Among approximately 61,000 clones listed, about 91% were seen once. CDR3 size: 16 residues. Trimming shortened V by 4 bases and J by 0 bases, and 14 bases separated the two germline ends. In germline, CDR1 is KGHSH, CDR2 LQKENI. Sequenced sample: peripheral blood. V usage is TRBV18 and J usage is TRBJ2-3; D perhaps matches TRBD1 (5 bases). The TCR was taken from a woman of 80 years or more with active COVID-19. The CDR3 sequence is CASSRRTPTSTDTQYF. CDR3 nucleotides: TGTGCCAGCTCACGACGGACACCGACTAGCACAGATACGCAGTATTTT.